Reported below is one TCR beta chain. It has no known antigen specificity. No base quality values were provided; no much bigger clone lies one nucleotide off. The source of the sample is a study of blood T cell repertoires in COVID-19 (dated by TCRdb to between 2020 and 2021). Broadly, across the study: Samples covering the acute and convalescent phases of COVID-19 were provided by collaborators in the United States, Italy and Spain. The prospective study material was composed of cDNA or gDNA derived from T cells, B-cell-depleted T cells, or PBMCs. The dataset comprised deeply sampled blood TCRbeta repertoires from subjects exposed to, actively infected with, or recovered from COVID-19. A freely available public database, intended as a resource for researchers studying the immune response to SARS-CoV-2, is where the repertoires were released. The samples were drawn from the first 160 participants of the ongoing ImmuneRACE study and from over a thousand subjects provided by 6 global collaborators. The sample metadata nearly always contained a de-identified subject ID, COVID-19 status, age in years and sex. HLA class I and class II types, where available, came from metadata supplied by the sample provider rather than from assay-based typing.

The immunoSEQ Assay, a bias-controlled multiplex PCR, was used to amplify TCRbeta CDR3 regions from genomic DNA. The authors processed their data as follows. Within the assay, amplification of reference gene primers was used to estimate how many nucleated cells each sample contained. To quantify the absolute abundance of each unique TCRbeta CDR3 rearrangement, sequence reads were collapsed and filtered. For each sample, productive Simpson clonality was calculated by taking the square root of Simpson's diversity index across productive rearrangements. TCRdb mirrors the immuneACCESS table, restricted to in-frame sequences. Some clones are absent from its copies; in checked studies, under half trace to an unresolved V gene, and the reason for the others is unknown. D and trimming were read from the DNA, whereas the V and J calls and clone size are those reported in that table. Recorded for this sample are around 31,000 clones; roughly 90% of them occurred a single time. The ten largest clonotypes hold roughly 0.59% of the sample.

Summary of the overall study and its limitations: The quantity of clinical and demographic metadata differed by source and by participant and was supplied without curation.

Collaborating institutions collected whole blood in K2EDTA tubes following their own protocols. For TCRbeta analysis, collaborators shipped samples as frozen whole blood, isolated PBMCs, or DNA extracted from either of those sample types. This receptor was taken from a middle-aged woman with active or convalescent COVID-19. What was sequenced was peripheral blood.

The CDR3 protein sequence reads: CASSLDPASWETQYF. The bases are TGTGCCAGCAGCTTAGATCCGGCTAGCTGGGAGACCCAGTACTTC. The rearranged chain carries TRBV11-2 and TRBJ2-5, and the D gene may be TRBD2, 5 bases matching. Trimming takes 0 bases from V and 5 bases from J, and the germline ends sit 13 bases apart. CDR1 and CDR2, per the germline V gene, are SGHAT and FQNNGV. The CDR3 starts with the cysteine, ends with the phenylalanine, and has 15 residues. Of the read, only the CDR3 DNA is kept; its 45 bases are in frame from base 1.